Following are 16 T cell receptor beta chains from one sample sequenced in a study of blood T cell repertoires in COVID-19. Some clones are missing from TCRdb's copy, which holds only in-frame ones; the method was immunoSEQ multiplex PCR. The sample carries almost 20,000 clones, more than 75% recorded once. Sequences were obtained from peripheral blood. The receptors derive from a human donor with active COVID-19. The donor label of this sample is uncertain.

The CDR3 loop reads CASSQESTAINTEAFF. The CDR3 DNA sequence: TGCGCCAGCAGCCAAGAATCGACAGCCATTAACACTGAAGCTTTCTTT. V and J are TRBV4-1 and TRBJ1-1, with D possibly matching TRBD1 (5 bases). Germline assignment: CDR1 MGHRA and CDR2 YSYEKL. The V gene lost 0 bases and the J gene lost 2 bases, with 13 bases spanning the gap. This CDR3 has 16 amino acids.

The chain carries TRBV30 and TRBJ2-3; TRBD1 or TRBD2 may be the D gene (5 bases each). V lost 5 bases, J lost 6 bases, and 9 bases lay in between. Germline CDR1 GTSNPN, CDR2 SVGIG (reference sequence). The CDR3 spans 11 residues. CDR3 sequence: CAWGTRDTQYF. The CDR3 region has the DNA TGTGCCTGGGGGACGAGGGATACGCAGTATTTT. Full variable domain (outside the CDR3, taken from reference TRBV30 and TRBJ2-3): SQTIHQWPATLVQPVGSPLSLECTVEGTSNPNLYWYRQAAGRGLQLLFYSVGIGQISSEVPQNLSASRPQDRQFILSSKKLLLSDSGFYLCAWGTRDTQYFGPGTRLTVL.

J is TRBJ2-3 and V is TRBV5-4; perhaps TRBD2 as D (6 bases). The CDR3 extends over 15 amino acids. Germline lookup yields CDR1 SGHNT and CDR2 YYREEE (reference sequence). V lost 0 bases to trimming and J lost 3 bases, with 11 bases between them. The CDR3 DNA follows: TGTGCCAGCAGCTTGGGACTAGAGGGGACAGATACGCAGTATTTT. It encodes CASSLGLEGTDTQYF.

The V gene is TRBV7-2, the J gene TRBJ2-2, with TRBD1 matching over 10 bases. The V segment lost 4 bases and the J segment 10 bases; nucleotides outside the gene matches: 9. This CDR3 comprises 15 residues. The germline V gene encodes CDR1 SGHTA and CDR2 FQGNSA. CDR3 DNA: TGTGCCAGCAGCTCCCGACAGGGGGCTTTGGAGGAGCTGTTTTTT. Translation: CASSSRQGALEELFF.

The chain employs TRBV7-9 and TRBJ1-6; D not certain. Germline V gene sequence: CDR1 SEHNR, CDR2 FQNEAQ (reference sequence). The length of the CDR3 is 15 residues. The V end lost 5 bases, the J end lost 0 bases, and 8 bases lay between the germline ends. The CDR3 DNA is TGTGCCAGCAGCCCTGGGAGCTCCTATAATTCACCCCTCCACTTT. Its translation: CASSPGSSYNSPLHF.

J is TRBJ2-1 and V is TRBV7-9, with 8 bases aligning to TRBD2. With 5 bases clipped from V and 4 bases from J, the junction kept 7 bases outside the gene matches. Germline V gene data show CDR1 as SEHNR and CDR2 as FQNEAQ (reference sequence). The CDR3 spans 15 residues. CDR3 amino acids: CASSQTSGRYNEQFF. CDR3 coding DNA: TGTGCCAGCAGCCAAACTAGCGGTCGATACAATGAGCAGTTCTTC.

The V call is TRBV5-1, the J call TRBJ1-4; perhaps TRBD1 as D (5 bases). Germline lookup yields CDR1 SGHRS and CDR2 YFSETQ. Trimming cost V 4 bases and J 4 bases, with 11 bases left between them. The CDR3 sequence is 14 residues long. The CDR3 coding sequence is TGCGCCAGCAGCCCGACAGCCCGTAATGAAAAACTGTTTTTT. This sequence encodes CASSPTARNEKLFF.

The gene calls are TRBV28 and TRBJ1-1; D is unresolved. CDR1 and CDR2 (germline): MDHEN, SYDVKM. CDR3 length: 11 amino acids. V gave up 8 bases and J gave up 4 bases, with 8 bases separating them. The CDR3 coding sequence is TGTGCCAGCGGACTAAGCACTGAAGCTTTCTTT. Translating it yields CASGLSTEAFF.

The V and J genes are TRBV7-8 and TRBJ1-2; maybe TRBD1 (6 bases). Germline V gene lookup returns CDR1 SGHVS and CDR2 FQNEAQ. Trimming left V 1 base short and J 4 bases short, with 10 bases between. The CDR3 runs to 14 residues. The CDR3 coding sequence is TGTGCCAGCAGCTTAGACCAAGGGGGCTATGGCTACACCTTC. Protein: CASSLDQGGYGYTF.

CDR3 protein: CASSFLRDRGYEQYF. Written as DNA, the CDR3 is TGCGCCAGCAGCTTTCTACGGGACAGGGGCTACGAGCAGTACTTC. V and J are TRBV4-1 and TRBJ2-7; 10 bases agree with TRBD1. CDR1 MGHRA and CDR2 YSYEKL come from the germline V gene. The CDR3 totals 15 residues. Germline trimming cut 5 bases from V and 3 bases from J; bases unmatched to any gene: 7.

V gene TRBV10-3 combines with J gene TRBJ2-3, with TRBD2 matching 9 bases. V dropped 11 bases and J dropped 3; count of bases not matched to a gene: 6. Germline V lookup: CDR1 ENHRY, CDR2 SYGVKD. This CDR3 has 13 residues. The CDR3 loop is CAVAGGQTDTQYF. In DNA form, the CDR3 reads TGTGCCGTCGCGGGGGGGCAGACAGATACGCAGTATTTT.

Here the CDR3 reads CASSLDWVGVAGELFF. The CDR3 DNA is TGTGCCAGCAGCTTAGATTGGGTGGGAGTGGCCGGGGAGCTGTTTTTT. The V and J genes are TRBV11-2 and TRBJ2-2, with D perhaps matching TRBD2 (5 bases). V dropped 0 bases and J dropped 6 bases, with 14 bases sitting between them. Germline values: CDR1 SGHAT, CDR2 FQNNGV. The CDR3 length is 16 residues.

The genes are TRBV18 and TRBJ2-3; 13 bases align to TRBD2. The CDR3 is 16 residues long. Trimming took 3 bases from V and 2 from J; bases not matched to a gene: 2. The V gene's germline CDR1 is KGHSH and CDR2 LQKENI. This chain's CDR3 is CASSPGTSGDTDTQYF. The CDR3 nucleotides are TGTGCCAGCTCACCGGGGACTAGCGGGGACACAGATACGCAGTATTTT.

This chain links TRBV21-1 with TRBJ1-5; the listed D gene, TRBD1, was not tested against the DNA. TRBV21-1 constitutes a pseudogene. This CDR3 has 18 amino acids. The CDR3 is CAAGRSYPRDRESQPQHF. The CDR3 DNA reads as TGTGCCGCCGGAAGAAGCTATCCCCGGGACAGGGAGAGTCAGCCCCAGCATTTT.

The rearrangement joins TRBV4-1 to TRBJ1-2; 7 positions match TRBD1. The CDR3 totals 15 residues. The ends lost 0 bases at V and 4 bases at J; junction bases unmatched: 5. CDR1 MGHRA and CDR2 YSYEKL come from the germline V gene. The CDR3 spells CASSQDRDSIYGYTF. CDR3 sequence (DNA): TGCGCCAGCAGCCAAGACAGGGACAGTATCTATGGCTACACCTTC.

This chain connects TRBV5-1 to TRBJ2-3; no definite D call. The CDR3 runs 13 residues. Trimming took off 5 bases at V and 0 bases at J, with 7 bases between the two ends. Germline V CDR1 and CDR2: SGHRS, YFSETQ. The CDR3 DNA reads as TGCGCCAGCAGAAAGACTAGCACAGATACGCAGTATTTT. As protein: CASRKTSTDTQYF. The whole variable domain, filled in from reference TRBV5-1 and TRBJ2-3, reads KAGVTQTPRYLIKTRGQQVTLSCSPISGHRSVSWYQQTPGQGLQFLFEYFSETQRNKGNFPGRFSGRQFSNSRSEMNVSTLELGDSALYLCASRKTSTDTQYFGPGTRLTVL.